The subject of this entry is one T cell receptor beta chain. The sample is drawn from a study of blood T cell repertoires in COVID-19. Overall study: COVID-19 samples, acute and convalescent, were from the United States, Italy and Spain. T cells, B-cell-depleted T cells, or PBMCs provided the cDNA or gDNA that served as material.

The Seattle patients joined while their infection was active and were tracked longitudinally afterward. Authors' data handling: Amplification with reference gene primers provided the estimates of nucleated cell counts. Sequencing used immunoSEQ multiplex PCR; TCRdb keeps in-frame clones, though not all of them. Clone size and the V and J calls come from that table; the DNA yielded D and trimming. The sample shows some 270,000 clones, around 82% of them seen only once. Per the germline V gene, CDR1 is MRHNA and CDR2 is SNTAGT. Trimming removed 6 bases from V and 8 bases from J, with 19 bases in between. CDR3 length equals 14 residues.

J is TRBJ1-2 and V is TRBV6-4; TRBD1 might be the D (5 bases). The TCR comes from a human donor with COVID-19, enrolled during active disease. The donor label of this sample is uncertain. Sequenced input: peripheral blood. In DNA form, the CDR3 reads TGTGCCAGCAGCCCCGGGGCGGGGGGATTCGGCTACACCTTC. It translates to CASSPGAGGFGYTF.